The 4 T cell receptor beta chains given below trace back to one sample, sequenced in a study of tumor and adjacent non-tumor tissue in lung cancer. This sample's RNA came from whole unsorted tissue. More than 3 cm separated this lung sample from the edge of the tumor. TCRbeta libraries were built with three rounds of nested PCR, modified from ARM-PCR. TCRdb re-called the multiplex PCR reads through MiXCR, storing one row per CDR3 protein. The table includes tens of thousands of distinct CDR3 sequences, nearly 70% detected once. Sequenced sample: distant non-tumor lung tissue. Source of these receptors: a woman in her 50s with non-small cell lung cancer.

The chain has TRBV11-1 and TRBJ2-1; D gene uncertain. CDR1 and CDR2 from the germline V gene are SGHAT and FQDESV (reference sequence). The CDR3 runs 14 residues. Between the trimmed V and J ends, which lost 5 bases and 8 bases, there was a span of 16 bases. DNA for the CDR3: TGTGCCAGCAGCCTTAGCTTGAGGACGCATGAGCAGTTCTTC. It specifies CASSLSLRTHEQFF.

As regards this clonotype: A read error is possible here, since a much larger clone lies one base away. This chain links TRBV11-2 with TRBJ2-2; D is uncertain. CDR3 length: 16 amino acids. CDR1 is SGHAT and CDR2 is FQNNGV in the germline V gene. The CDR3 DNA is TGTGCCAGCAGCTTATTGATATCTCTTATAGGCGTGGAGCTGTCTTTT. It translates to CASSLLISLIGVELSF.

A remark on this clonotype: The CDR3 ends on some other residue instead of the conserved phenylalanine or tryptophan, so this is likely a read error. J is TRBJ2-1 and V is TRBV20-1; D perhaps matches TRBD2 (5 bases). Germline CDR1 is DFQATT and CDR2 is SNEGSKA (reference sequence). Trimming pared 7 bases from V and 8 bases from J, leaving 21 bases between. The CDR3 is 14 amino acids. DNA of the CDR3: TGCAGTGTTAGTGAGGGTAGTGGTATCTATGAGCAGTTCTAC. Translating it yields CSVSEGSGIYEQFY.

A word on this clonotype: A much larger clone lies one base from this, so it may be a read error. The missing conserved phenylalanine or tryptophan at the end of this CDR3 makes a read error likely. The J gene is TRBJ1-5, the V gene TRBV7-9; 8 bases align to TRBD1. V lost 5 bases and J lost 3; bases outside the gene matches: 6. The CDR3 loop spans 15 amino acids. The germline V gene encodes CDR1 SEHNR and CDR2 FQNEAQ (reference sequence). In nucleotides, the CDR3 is TGTGCCAGCAGCGTCGGGACAGGTAACAATCAGCCCCAGCATTCT. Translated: CASSVGTGNNQPQHS.